This T cell receptor (beta chain) is drawn from a study of CD8+ T cells in alopecia areata (dated 2018 in TCRdb). Regarding the study in general: The treated patients, all with moderate-to-severe alopecia areata, were enrolled in an open-label pilot trial of oral tofacitinib given at 5 to 10 mg twice daily. RNA was obtained with the PAXgene miRNA kit for fixed scalp, the miRNeasy kit for PBMCs, and the RNeasy kit for mouse skin. Clonality in the scalp was compared among normal scalp (n=4), patchy alopecia areata scalp (n=8), and alopecia totalis/universalis scalp (n=8). High-throughput TCRbeta sequencing was used to examine T cell clonal expansion in alopecia areata in both the C3H/HeJ mouse model and human patients. Patients on tofacitinib were biopsied at baseline and after 4 and 24 weeks of treatment, and several of the patients also had a later scalp biopsy. In humans, TCRbeta sequencing was performed on scalp tissue and on sorted CD4+ and CD8+ peripheral blood T cells from healthy controls and from patients with patchy or totalis/universalis alopecia areata. Patients stayed on tofacitinib for 6 to 18 months and then had 6 months of follow-up off drug so that delayed response and recurrence could be assessed. Amplification of TCRbeta CDR3 regions was done by immunoSEQ multiplex PCR using 35 Vbeta forward primers and 13 Jbeta reverse primers. Beyond this particular receptor, the publication reports: Compared with normal scalp, lesional scalp, particularly in alopecia totalis/universalis, had higher clonality and more expanded CD8+ clones, which suggests antigenic drive. Unlike mouse skin, which is dominated by gammadelta T cells, normal human skin has resident alphabeta T cells that are also sequenced, and this complicates analysis of the scalp TCR repertoire. Shared TCR sequences between patients were less evident than in mice, which may be partly attributable to HLA diversity in the patient population.

Note on this clone: This receptor's antigen is unknown. No base quality information exists; no much larger clone differs at one position.

Libraries were constructed by the immunoSEQ multiplex PCR assay. RNA was extracted from all samples and reverse transcribed into cDNA as template for TCR sequencing. First-strand cDNA was synthesized with SuperScript III using a 2:1 mix of oligo-dT and random hexamers. A synthetic immune receptor repertoire was used to gauge amplification bias, and whatever bias remained was removed computationally. The study's processing was this. Raw reads were preprocessed for error removal, and CDR3 was defined according to IMGT conventions as running from the conserved cysteine to phenylalanine. Clonality was computed by normalizing Shannon entropy by log2 of the number of productive unique TCRs and subtracting the result from 1. Scalp TCRbeta sequences were cross-referenced with sorted blood CD4 and CD8 repertoires so that the CD4 or CD8 identity of scalp clones could be inferred. In TCRdb, the immuneACCESS table is reduced to in-frame sequences with V and J assigned. These tables do not hold every clone; where another copy was compared, an unresolved V gene accounts for under half, and the others remain unexplained. The V and J calls and clone size were taken over from that table, and D and trimming were inferred from the DNA. In all, the sample holds 140,000 to 150,000 clones, and more than 75% of those were seen once. The biggest ten clones account for over 12% of the sample.

What the time point label conveys for this sample: baseline before oral tofacitinib. Peripheral blood and lesional scalp punch biopsies were obtained from patients with alopecia areata. PBMCs were separated by density centrifugation and stained for CD3, CD4 and CD8, after which CD4+ and CD8+ T cells were sorted on a FACSAria. V sheds 6 bases and J sheds 4 bases, leaving 4 bases between their ends. The CDR3 starts with the cysteine, ends with the phenylalanine, and has 10 residues. Here the CDR3 DNA is all that survives: 30 bases in frame from base 1. The CDR1 and CDR2 encoded by the germline V gene are MNHEY and SVGAGI.

This clonotype was obtained from a human donor with alopecia areata. Sequencing used CD8+ T cells sorted from blood, obtained at week 0. The V gene is TRBV6-5 and the J gene is TRBJ2-7, with the D gene call left open. The CDR3 protein: CASSLYEQYF. The DNA sequence reads TGTGCCAGCAGCTTATACGAGCAGTACTTC.